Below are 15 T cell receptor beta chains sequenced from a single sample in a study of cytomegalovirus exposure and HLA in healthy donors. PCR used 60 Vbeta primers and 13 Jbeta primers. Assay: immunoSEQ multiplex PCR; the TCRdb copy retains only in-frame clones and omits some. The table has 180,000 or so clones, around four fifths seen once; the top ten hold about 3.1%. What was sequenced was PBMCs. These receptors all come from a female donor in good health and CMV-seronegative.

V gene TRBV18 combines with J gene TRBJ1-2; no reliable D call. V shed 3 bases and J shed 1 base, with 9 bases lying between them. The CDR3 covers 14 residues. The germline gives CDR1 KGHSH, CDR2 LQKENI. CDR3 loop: CASSPNSDNYGYTF. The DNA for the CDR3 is TGTGCCAGCTCACCGAACAGTGATAACTATGGCTACACCTTC.

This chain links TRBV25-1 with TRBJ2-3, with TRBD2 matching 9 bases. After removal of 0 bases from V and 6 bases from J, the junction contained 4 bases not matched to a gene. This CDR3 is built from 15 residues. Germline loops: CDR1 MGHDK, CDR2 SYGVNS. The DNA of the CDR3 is TGTGCCAGCAGTGAATATAGCGGGAGAGGGGATACGCAGTATTTT. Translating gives CASSEYSGRGDTQYF.

CDR3 region: CASSEAGRYNEQFF. In DNA, the CDR3 is TGTGCCAGCAGTGAGGCGGGACGGTACAATGAGCAGTTCTTC. The chain couples TRBV6-4 to TRBJ2-1, with D tentatively TRBD2 (6 bases). There are 14 residues in the CDR3. Between the trimmed V and J ends, which lost 3 bases and 4 bases, there was a span of 10 bases. Germline V gene sequence: CDR1 MRHNA, CDR2 SNTAGT.

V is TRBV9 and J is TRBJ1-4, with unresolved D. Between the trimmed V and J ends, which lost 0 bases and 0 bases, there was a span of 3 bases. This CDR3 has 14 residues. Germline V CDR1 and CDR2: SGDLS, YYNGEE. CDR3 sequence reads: CASSVAATNEKLFF. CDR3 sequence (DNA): TGTGCCAGCAGCGTAGCAGCAACTAATGAAAAACTGTTTTTT. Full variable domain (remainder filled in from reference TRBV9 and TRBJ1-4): DSGVTQTPKHLITATGQRVTLRCSPRSGDLSVYWYQQSLDQGLQFLIQYYNGEERAKGNILERFSAQQFPDLHSELNLSSLELGDSALYFCASSVAATNEKLFFGSGTQLSVL.

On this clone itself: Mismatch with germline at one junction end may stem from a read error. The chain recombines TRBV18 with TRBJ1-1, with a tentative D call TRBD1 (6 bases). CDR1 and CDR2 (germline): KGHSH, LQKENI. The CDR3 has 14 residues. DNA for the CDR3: TGTGCCGGCTCGCCGAACAGGGAATGGACTGAAGCTTTCTTT. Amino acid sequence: CAGSPNREWTEAFF.

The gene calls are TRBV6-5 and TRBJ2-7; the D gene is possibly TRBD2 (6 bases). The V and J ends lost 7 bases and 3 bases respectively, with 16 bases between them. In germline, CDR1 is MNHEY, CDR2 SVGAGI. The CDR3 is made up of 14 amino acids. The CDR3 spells CASIHGGWVYEQYF. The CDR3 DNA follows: TGTGCCAGCATTCACGGGGGTTGGGTCTACGAGCAGTACTTC.

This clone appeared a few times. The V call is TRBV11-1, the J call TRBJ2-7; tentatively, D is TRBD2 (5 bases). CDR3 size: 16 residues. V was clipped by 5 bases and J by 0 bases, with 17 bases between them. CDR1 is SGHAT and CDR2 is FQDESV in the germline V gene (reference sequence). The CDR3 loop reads CASSRSWSGFSYEQYF. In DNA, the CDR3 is TGTGCCAGCAGCCGCTCCTGGAGCGGTTTCTCCTACGAGCAGTACTTC.

Here the CDR3 DNA reads TGTGCCTCCAGTGGGCAGGGATCGGGCGAGCAGTACTTC. As protein: CASSGQGSGEQYF. The rearrangement uses TRBV19 and TRBJ2-7, with D possibly TRBD1 on 5 matching bases. Per the germline V gene, CDR1 is LNHDA and CDR2 is SQIVND (reference sequence). CDR3 length equals 13 residues. V lost 11 bases, J lost 6 bases, and 20 bases lay in between.

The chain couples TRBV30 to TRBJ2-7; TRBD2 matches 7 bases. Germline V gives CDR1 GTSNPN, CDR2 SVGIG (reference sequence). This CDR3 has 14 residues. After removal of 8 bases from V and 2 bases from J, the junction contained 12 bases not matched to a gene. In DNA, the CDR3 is TGTGCCGGCTCTCGGGGGAGGGAAGCCTACGAGCAGTACTTC. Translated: CAGSRGREAYEQYF.

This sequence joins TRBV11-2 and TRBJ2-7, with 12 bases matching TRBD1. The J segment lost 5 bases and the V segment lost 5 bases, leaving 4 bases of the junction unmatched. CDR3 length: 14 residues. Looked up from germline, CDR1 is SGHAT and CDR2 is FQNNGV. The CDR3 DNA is TGTGCCAGCAGCCCCGGGACAGGGGGCCACGAGCAGTACTTC. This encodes CASSPGTGGHEQYF.

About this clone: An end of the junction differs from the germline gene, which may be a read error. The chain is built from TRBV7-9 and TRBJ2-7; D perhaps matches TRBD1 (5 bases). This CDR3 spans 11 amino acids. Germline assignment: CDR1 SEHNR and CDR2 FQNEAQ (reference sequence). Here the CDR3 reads CASSLSGAVGF. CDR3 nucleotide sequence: TGTGCCAGCAGCCTATCTGGGGCAGTGGGCTTC.

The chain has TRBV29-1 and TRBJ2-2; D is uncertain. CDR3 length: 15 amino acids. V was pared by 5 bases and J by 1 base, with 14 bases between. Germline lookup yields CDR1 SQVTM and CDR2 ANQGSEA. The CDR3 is CSVTPHGQNTGELFF. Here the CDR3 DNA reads TGCAGCGTTACCCCCCATGGGCAGAACACCGGGGAGCTGTTTTTT.

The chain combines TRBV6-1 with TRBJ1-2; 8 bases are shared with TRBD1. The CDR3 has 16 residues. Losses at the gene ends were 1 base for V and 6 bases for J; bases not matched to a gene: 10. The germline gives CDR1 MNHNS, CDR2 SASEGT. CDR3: CASSEVPLDRVNGYTF. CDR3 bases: TGTGCCAGCAGTGAAGTCCCCCTGGACAGGGTGAATGGCTACACCTTC.

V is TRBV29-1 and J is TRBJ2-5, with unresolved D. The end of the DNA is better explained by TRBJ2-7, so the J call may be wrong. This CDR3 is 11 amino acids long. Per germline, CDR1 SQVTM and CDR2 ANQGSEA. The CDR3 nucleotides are TGCAGCGGCTCCTCCCCCTACGAGCAGTACTTC. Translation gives CSGSSPYEQYF.

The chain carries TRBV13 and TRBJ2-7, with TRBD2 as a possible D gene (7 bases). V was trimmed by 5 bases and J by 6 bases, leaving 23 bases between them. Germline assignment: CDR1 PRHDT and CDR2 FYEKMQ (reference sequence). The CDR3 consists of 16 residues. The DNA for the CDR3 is TGTGCCAGCAGCCCCCTCGTGGGGCAGGGAGGGGGCGAGCAGTACTTC. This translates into CASSPLVGQGGGEQYF.